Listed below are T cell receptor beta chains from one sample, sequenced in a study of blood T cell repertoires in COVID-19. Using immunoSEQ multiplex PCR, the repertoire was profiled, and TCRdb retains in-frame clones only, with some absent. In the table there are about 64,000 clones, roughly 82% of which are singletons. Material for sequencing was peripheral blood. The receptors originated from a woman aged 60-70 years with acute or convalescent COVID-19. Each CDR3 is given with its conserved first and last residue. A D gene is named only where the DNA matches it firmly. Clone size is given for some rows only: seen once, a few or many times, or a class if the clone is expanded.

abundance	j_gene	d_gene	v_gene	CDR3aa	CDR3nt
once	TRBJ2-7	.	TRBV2	CASEKDYSYEQYF	TGTGCCAGCGAGAAGGACTACTCCTACGAGCAGTACTTC
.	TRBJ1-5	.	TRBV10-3	CAIRDDYSNQPQHF	TGTGCCATCAGGGATGACTATAGCAATCAGCCCCAGCATTTT
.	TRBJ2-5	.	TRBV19	CASNPTLGGVETQYF	TGTGCCAGTAACCCGACCCTGGGCGGGGTAGAGACCCAGTACTTC
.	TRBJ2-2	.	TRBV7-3	CASSPTAISGELFF	TGTGCCAGCAGCCCGACAGCCATTTCCGGGGAGCTGTTTTTT
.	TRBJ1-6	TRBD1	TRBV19	CASSIEGAKSSPLHF	TGTGCCAGTAGTATTGAGGGGGCGAAGAGTTCACCCCTCCACTTT
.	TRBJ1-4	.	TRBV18	CASSLTRGATNEKLFF	TGTGCCAGCTCACTTACCCGGGGGGCAACTAATGAAAAACTGTTTTTT
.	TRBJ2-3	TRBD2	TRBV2	CASGGLAGPDTQYF	TGTGCCAGCGGCGGACTAGCGGGGCCAGATACGCAGTATTTT
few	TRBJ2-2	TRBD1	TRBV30	CAWSHGTGGELFF	TGTGCCTGGTCCCACGGGACAGGCGGGGAGCTGTTTTTT
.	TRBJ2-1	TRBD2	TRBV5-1	CASSLQLAGNEQFF	TGCGCCAGCAGCTTGCAACTAGCGGGGAATGAGCAGTTCTTC
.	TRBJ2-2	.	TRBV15	CATSRELTGELFF	TGTGCCACCAGCAGGGAGCTCACCGGGGAGCTGTTTTTT
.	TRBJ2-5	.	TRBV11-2	CASSLDFKGPQYF	TGTGCCAGCAGCTTAGATTTTAAGGGGCCCCAGTACTTC
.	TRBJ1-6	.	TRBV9	CASSVGGGAYNSPLHF	TGTGCCAGCAGCGTAGGAGGGGGGGCCTATAATTCACCCCTCCACTTT
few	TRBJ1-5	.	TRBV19	CASNASGRSGQPQHF	TGTGCCAGTAACGCTTCAGGAAGGAGCGGCCAGCCCCAGCATTTT
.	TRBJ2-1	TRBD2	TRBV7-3	CASSSRTSGGSAEQFF	TGTGCCAGCAGCTCCCGAACTAGCGGGGGGAGCGCTGAGCAGTTCTTC
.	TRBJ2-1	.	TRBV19	CASSMVGTHNEQFF	TGTGCCAGTAGTATGGTGGGGACACACAATGAGCAGTTCTTC
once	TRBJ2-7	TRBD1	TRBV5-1	CASSYGTGGSEQYF	TGCGCCAGCAGCTACGGGACAGGGGGCTCCGAGCAGTACTTC
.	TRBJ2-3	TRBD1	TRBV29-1	CSVLGQGWADTQYF	TGCAGCGTCCTCGGACAGGGTTGGGCAGATACGCAGTATTTT
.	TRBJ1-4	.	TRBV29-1	CSVVVGNEKLFF	TGCAGCGTTGTTGTCGGGAATGAAAAACTGTTTTTT
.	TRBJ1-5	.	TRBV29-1	CSVDAGPNQPQHF	TGCAGCGTTGACGCAGGGCCCAATCAGCCCCAGCATTTT
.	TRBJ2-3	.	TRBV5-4	CASSLDYADTQYF	TGTGCCAGCAGCTTGGACTATGCAGATACGCAGTATTTT
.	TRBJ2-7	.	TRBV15	CATSREGGYEQYF	TGTGCCACCAGCAGAGAAGGGGGCTACGAGCAGTACTTC
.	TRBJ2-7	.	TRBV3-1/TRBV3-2	CASSQGTGTYEQYF	TGTGCCAGCAGCCAAGGCACGGGTACCTACGAGCAGTACTTC
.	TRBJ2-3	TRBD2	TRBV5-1	CASSGGLAGPADTQYF	TGCGCCAGCAGCGGGGGACTAGCGGGGCCAGCAGATACGCAGTATTTT
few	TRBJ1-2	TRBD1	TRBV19	CASSKDRNYGYTF	TGTGCCAGTAGTAAGGACAGGAACTATGGCTACACCTTC
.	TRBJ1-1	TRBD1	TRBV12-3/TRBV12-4	CATVPAGGTEAFF	TGTGCCACCGTACCGGCAGGGGGGACTGAAGCTTTCTTT
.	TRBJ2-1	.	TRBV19	CASSKTLRYNEQFF	TGTGCCAGTAGTAAAACATTACGCTACAATGAGCAGTTCTTC
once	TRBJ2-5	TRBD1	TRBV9	CASSSRTGPETQYF	TGTGCCAGCAGCTCTAGGACAGGTCCGGAGACCCAGTACTTC
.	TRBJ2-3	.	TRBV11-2	CASSLDGGAQDTQYF	TGTGCCAGCAGCTTAGATGGGGGCGCCCAGGATACGCAGTATTTT
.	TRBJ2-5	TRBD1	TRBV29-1	CSVDPRTGETQYF	TGCAGCGTTGACCCTAGGACAGGAGAGACCCAGTACTTC
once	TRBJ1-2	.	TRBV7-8	CASRPGHANYGYTF	TGTGCCAGCAGGCCGGGACACGCTAACTATGGCTACACCTTC
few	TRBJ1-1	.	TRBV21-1	CASSGLGQLEAFF	TGTGCCAGCAGCGGTCTCGGACAGCTTGAAGCTTTCTTT
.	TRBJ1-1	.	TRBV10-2	CASSESRDKNTEAFF	TGCGCCAGCAGTGAGTCCCGGGACAAGAACACTGAAGCTTTCTTT
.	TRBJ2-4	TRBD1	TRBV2	CASSEVGGPGQGSKNIQYF	TGTGCCAGCAGTGAAGTCGGTGGTCCGGGACAGGGATCCAAAAACATTCAGTACTTC
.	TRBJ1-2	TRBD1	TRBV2	CASRKLTGANYGYTF	TGTGCCAGCAGGAAATTGACAGGGGCCAACTATGGCTACACCTTC
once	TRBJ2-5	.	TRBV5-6	CASSLVRGRLETQYF	TGTGCCAGCAGCTTGGTCCGGGGTCGGTTGGAGACCCAGTACTTC